Listed here is a single T cell receptor (beta chain). The antigen is unknown. This CDR3 is missing its conserved last phenylalanine or tryptophan, likely due to a read error. Because the CDR3's place on the DNA is in doubt, the DNA is left out and the CDR3 is given as listed by TCRdb. It was from about 19-30 mg of unsorted bulk tissue that RNA and DNA were co-extracted. The sample is drawn from a study of tumor-infiltrating lymphocytes in primary liver carcinoma. Overall study: Subjects consisted of male and female patients aged 30 to 69 years.

Germline CDR1 and CDR2: SGHAT and FQNNGV. The CDR3 is 11 amino acids in total, end residues counted. Study-wide results and caveats: The overlap of tumor-adjacent and tumor-blood pairs was smaller than that of tumor region pairs.

From 400 to 500 ng total RNA, TCR beta cDNA was generated with a primer in the constant region. It was through three nested multiplex PCR rounds of slightly modified ARM-PCR that TCR beta libraries arose. The study ran its first two PCR rounds for approximately 11 cycles each, using TRBV1-TRBV30 forward primers and a C-beta reverse primer. From the multiplex PCR reads, TCRdb called clonotypes with MiXCR, one entry per CDR3 protein. The table shows under 150,000 distinct CDR3 sequences, with about two thirds occurring only once. This chain connects TRBV11-2 to TRBJ2-1. This receptor was identified in a woman in her sixties or seventies with primary liver carcinoma and hepatitis B virus infection. Sequenced: tumor-adjacent normal liver tissue. CDR3 in amino acids: CASNTELREFL.